Shown below are 10 T cell receptor beta chains from a single sample sequenced in a study of CD8+CD57+ T cells in acquired aplastic anemia. TCR beta VDJ and CDR3 profiles were obtained from a genomic DNA template. TCRdb processed the reads anew with MiXCR; each CDR3 protein has one entry. In the table there are around 200,000 distinct CDR3 sequences, approximately 50% of which are singletons. Input material: sorted CD4+, CD8+, or CD8+CD57+ T cells (not recorded which) from PBMCs. These TCRs come from a human donor in good health, serving as a control.

V and J are TRBV12-3 or TRBV12-4 and TRBJ2-7; weak D call: TRBD1 (5 bases). V was cut by 7 bases and J by 4 bases, with 14 bases left in between. The CDR3 sequence is 13 residues long. The CDR3 region has the DNA TGTGCCAGCACCCCAGGTGGGGCGTACGAGCAGTACTTC. Translated, it gives CASTPGGAYEQYF.

This clonotype was found many times. This sequence joins TRBV19 and TRBJ1-1; a weak D match, TRBD1 (6 bases). Per the germline V gene, CDR1 is LNHDA and CDR2 is SQIVND (reference sequence). The length of the CDR3 is 14 residues. Trimming cost V 6 bases and J 0 bases, with 11 bases left between them. CDR3 nucleotide sequence: TGTGCCAGTAGGTCGACAGGCCTGAACACTGAAGCTTTCTTT. Translated, it gives CASRSTGLNTEAFF.

V and J are TRBV20-1 and TRBJ2-7; 9 nucleotides agree with TRBD1. The J segment lost 2 bases and the V segment lost 0 bases, leaving 2 bases of the junction unmatched. The CDR3 runs 14 residues. Germline loops: CDR1 DFQATT, CDR2 SNEGSKA (reference sequence). As DNA, the CDR3 is TGCAGTGCTAGAGAGGGACAGGGTACCTACGAGCAGTACTTC. Protein: CSAREGQGTYEQYF.

The chain is built from TRBV19 and TRBJ1-2; no clear D gene. CDR1 and CDR2 from the germline V gene are LNHDA and SQIVND (reference sequence). The CDR3 loop spans 16 amino acids. Trimming removed 2 bases from V and 11 bases from J, with 24 bases in between. CDR3 region: CASSIIGSGTSPGYTF. CDR3 DNA sequence: TGTGCCAGTAGTATAATTGGTTCGGGTACATCCCCAGGTTACACCTTC. Based on the CDR3 plus reference TRBV19 and TRBJ1-2, the full variable domain is DGGITQSPKYLFRKEGQNVTLSCEQNLNHDAMYWYRQDPGQGLRLIYYSQIVNDFQKGDIAEGYSVSREKKESFPLTVTSAQKNPTAFYLCASSIIGSGTSPGYTFGSGTRLTVV.

This clonotype has more than one count but fewer than ten. The rearrangement joins TRBV30 to TRBJ1-3; the D gene is possibly TRBD1 (5 bases). Germline V lookup: CDR1 GTSNPN, CDR2 SVGIG (reference sequence). The CDR3 runs 16 residues. The ends were cut back, 0 bases at V and 4 bases at J, with 16 bases in the middle. CDR3 bases: TGTGCCTGGAGTGTTACCCCTCAGGGAAAAGGAAACACCATATATTTT. Its protein is CAWSVTPQGKGNTIYF.

The sample holds many counts of this clonotype. The chain combines TRBV7-9 with TRBJ2-3; D unclear. V lost 5 bases and J lost 0, with 9 bases in between. This CDR3 region has 14 residues. From germline, CDR1 is SEHNR and CDR2 FQNEAQ (reference sequence). CDR3 sequence (DNA): TGTGCCAGCAGCGGAAGACCTAGCACAGATACGCAGTATTTT. Its translation is CASSGRPSTDTQYF. The whole variable domain, remainder taken from reference TRBV7-9 and TRBJ2-3, is DTGVSQNPRHKITKRGQNVTFRCDPISEHNRLYWYRQTLGQGPEFLTYFQNEAQLEKSRLLSDRFSAERPKGSFSTLEIQRTEQGDSAMYLCASSGRPSTDTQYFGPGTRLTVL.

V gene TRBV6-5 combines with J gene TRBJ2-7; 8 nucleotides agree with TRBD2. This CDR3 has 15 amino acids. Germline CDR1 and CDR2: MNHEY and SVGAGI. V was pared by 2 bases and J by 6 bases, with 9 bases of the junction left unmatched. For the CDR3, the DNA is TGTGCCAGCAGTTACCTCGCGGGACTAGAGTTCGAGCAGTACTTC. It is translated as CASSYLAGLEFEQYF.

The chain recombines TRBV30 with TRBJ2-7; 7 positions agree with TRBD2. The CDR3 is 13 amino acids. Trimming removed 2 bases from V and 6 bases from J; junction bases left unmatched: 7. CDR1 and CDR2 (germline): GTSNPN, SVGIG (reference sequence). CDR3 sequence reads: CAWSWGGSGEQYV. CDR3 nucleotide sequence: TGTGCCTGGAGTTGGGGAGGGTCCGGCGAGCAGTACGTC.

The chain links TRBV2 to TRBJ1-1, with unresolved D. CDR1 SNHLY and CDR2 FYNNEI come from the germline V gene. The CDR3 covers 11 residues. V gave up 5 bases and J gave up 10 bases, with 11 bases separating them. CDR3 in DNA: TGTGCCAGCAGTCGGGGTCGAAGAGCTTTCTTT. Translating it yields CASSRGRRAFF.

This clonotype was counted at least ten times. The chain carries TRBV6-4 and TRBJ2-1; unclear D gene. Trimming pared 3 bases from V and 8 bases from J, leaving 23 bases between. Looked up from germline, CDR1 is MRHNA and CDR2 is SNTAGT. This CDR3 is built from 17 residues. The CDR3 reads CASSDSARSPRRDEQFF. The DNA of the CDR3 is TGTGCCAGCAGTGATTCAGCACGGTCGCCGCGCCGCGATGAGCAGTTCTTC.